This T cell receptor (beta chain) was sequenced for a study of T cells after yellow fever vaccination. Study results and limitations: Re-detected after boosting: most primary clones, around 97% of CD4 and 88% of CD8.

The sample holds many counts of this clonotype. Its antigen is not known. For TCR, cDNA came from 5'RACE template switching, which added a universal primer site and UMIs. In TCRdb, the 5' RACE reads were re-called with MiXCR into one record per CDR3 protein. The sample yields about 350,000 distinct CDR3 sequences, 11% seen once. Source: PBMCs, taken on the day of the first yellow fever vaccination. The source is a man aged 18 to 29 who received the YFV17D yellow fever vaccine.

The DNA of the CDR3 is TGCGCCAGCAGCTTGGTAACCCAGAACACCGGGGAGCTGTTTTTT. This sequence encodes CASSLVTQNTGELFF. The chain carries TRBV5-1 and TRBJ2-2; no firm D call. This CDR3 has 15 residues. The germline V and J ends were trimmed by 0 bases and 1 base, with 7 bases remaining between them. The V gene's germline CDR1 is SGHRS and CDR2 YFSETQ.